Each of the 4 T cell receptor beta chains below was sequenced from the same sample in a study of T cell repertoires in cytomegalovirus infection. TCRdb passed the reads through MiXCR, listing each CDR3 protein once. The sample comprises some 240,000 distinct CDR3 sequences, 15% to 20% of which are singletons, and over 40% rests with the top ten. Sequenced: CD8+ T cells from PBMCs. All receptors derive from a human donor in good health (CMV status not recorded). Some clones in this sample may be carry-over from other donors' samples.

V usage is TRBV27 and J usage is TRBJ1-2; possible D gene TRBD1, 6 bases. Trimming cost V 2 bases and J 4 bases, with 14 bases left between them. The CDR3 loop spans 15 amino acids. Germline V gene sequence: CDR1 MNHEY, CDR2 SMNVEV (reference sequence). The CDR3 spells CASSLAGAHPYGYTF. Written as DNA, the CDR3 is TGTGCCAGCAGTTTAGCAGGGGCTCATCCCTATGGCTACACCTTC.

This clonotype came up a few times. V is TRBV6-2 or TRBV6-3 and J is TRBJ2-4; 7 nucleotides align to TRBD1. The CDR3 runs 14 residues. Germline loops: CDR1 MNHEY, CDR2 SVGEGT. The J segment lost 8 bases and the V segment lost 0 bases, leaving 4 bases of the junction unmatched. The CDR3 DNA is TGTGCCAGCAGTTACTCGACAGGGAGATACATTCAGTACTTC. Translated: CASSYSTGRYIQYF.

V usage is TRBV7-2 and J usage is TRBJ2-7; D unresolved. There are 11 residues in the CDR3. CDR1 and CDR2 from the germline V gene are SGHTA and FQGNSA. V was clipped by 2 bases and J by 7 bases, with 6 bases between them. The CDR3 region has the DNA TGTGCCAGCAGCTTAATTGGGGAGCAGTACTTC. Translation gives CASSLIGEQYF.

The V call is TRBV14, the J call TRBJ1-1, with 9 positions matching TRBD1. This CDR3 spans 15 amino acids. Germline V gene lookup returns CDR1 SGHDN and CDR2 FVKESK. V gave up 4 bases and J gave up 6 bases; unmatched junction bases: 9. The DNA for the CDR3 is TGTGCCAGCAGCCTTGGGACAGGGATTACTTCTGAAGCTTTCTTT. Its protein is CASSLGTGITSEAFF.